What follows are 22 T cell receptor beta chains derived from one specimen sequenced in a study of T-cell reconstitution after alpha-beta-depleted transplantation in children. Preparation of the TCRbeta library involved a method that used unique molecular identifiers. TCRdb reprocessed the PCR reads via MiXCR and lists one record per CDR3 protein. The sample carries some 520,000 distinct CDR3 sequences, approximately 32% recorded once. Sequenced here: PBMCs from the stem cell graft donor, sampled from the stem cell graft. All receptors derive from a human donor who donated a stem cell graft to a child with aplastic anemia.

The V gene is TRBV6-1, the J gene TRBJ2-2; 7 bases are shared with TRBD1. This CDR3 contains 14 residues. Germline values: CDR1 MNHNS, CDR2 SASEGT. V lost 8 bases and J lost 7; bases outside the gene matches: 10. CDR3 nucleotides: TGTGCCAGCCACGCTCCGACAGGGCGCGGGGAGCTGTTTTTT. Translated, it gives CASHAPTGRGELFF.

The chain carries TRBV29-1 and TRBJ2-1; 10 positions match TRBD2. The CDR3 is made up of 11 amino acids. V dropped 8 bases and J dropped 14; count of bases not matched to a gene: 9. Per the germline V gene, CDR1 is SQVTM and CDR2 is ANQGSEA. The CDR3 nucleotides are TGCAGCCTATCCCGAGGGACTAGCGAGTTCTTC. Its protein product is CSLSRGTSEFF.

V usage is TRBV12-3 or TRBV12-4 and J usage is TRBJ2-1; TRBD2 matches at 12 bases. The CDR3 is made up of 17 amino acids. V was clipped by 4 bases and J by 1 base; unmatched bases: 5. The CDR3 sequence is CASSWASGRGSYNEQFF. The CDR3 DNA follows: TGTGCCAGCAGTTGGGCTAGCGGGAGGGGGTCCTACAATGAGCAGTTCTTC.

The chain joins TRBV29-1 to TRBJ1-2; D uncertain. V lost 3 bases and J 2 bases, leaving 16 bases between the germline ends. Germline CDR1 and CDR2: SQVTM and ANQGSEA. There are 15 residues in the CDR3. CDR3 protein: CSVDPHKDPNYGYTF. DNA for the CDR3: TGCAGCGTTGATCCCCACAAGGATCCGAACTATGGCTACACCTTC.

This clonotype came up a few times. V and J are TRBV4-1 and TRBJ2-2; D is possibly TRBD2 (5 bases). CDR1 is MGHRA and CDR2 is YSYEKL in the germline V gene. V was shortened by 0 bases and J by 5 bases, with 7 bases between the two germline ends. This CDR3 region has 14 residues. In DNA form, the CDR3 reads TGCGCCAGCAGCCAAGAGACGGGGACCGGGGAGCTGTTTTTT. The encoded protein is CASSQETGTGELFF.

This clonotype was seen only a few times. This chain connects TRBV29-1 to TRBJ1-2; 8 bases fit TRBD1. The CDR3 sequence is 15 residues long. The J segment lost 3 bases and the V segment lost 4 bases, leaving 10 bases of the junction unmatched. Germline CDR1 is SQVTM and CDR2 is ANQGSEA. CDR3 DNA: TGCAGCGTTGTTCCAGGGGGCGCGTTTGACTATGGCTACACCTTC. As protein: CSVVPGGAFDYGYTF.

This chain links TRBV5-5 with TRBJ2-2; tentative D call: TRBD1 (6 bases). With 2 bases removed from V and 2 bases from J, the gap between germline ends came to 10 bases. The CDR3 extends over 15 amino acids. Per the germline V gene, CDR1 is SGHKS and CDR2 is YYEKEE (reference sequence). The CDR3 here is CASSLQGLNTGELFF. CDR3 sequence (DNA): TGTGCCAGCAGCTTACAGGGATTAAACACCGGGGAGCTGTTTTTT.

This clonotype came up a few times. The CDR3 loop is CAISEWLSGGRGDNEQFF. CDR3 DNA sequence: TGTGCCATCAGTGAGTGGTTATCGGGGGGCAGGGGCGACAATGAGCAGTTCTTC. The chain has TRBV10-3 and TRBJ2-1; perhaps TRBD2 as D (7 bases). Trimming shortened V by 1 base and J by 5 bases, and 21 bases separated the two germline ends. Germline V gene lookup returns CDR1 ENHRY and CDR2 SYGVKD. The CDR3 runs to 18 residues.

There are a few counts of this clonotype. The CDR3 nucleotides are TGTGCCAGCAGCTCTTGGACAGGGGGAGATGAAAAACTGTTTTTT. Amino acids: CASSSWTGGDEKLFF. V usage is TRBV7-9 and J usage is TRBJ1-4; 10 bases match TRBD1. V shed 4 bases and J 6 bases; nucleotides not matched to a gene: 5. Germline-derived CDR1 and CDR2 are SEHNR and FQNEAQ (reference sequence). The CDR3 runs 15 residues.

The chain couples TRBV10-3 to TRBJ2-7, with D perhaps TRBD2 (6 bases). The CDR3 is 14 amino acids. V was trimmed by 8 bases and J by 3 bases, leaving 17 bases between them. CDR1 ENHRY and CDR2 SYGVKD come from the germline V gene. CDR3 in amino acids: CAIRGDGAGYEQYF. CDR3 DNA: TGTGCCATCCGCGGGGACGGGGCGGGCTACGAGCAGTACTTC.

The table lists this clonotype with a few counts. The V and J genes are TRBV6-5 and TRBJ2-3, with a weak D call TRBD2 (6 bases). V shed 0 bases and J shed 5 bases, with 18 bases lying between them. Germline V gene sequence: CDR1 MNHEY, CDR2 SVGAGI. The CDR3 is 17 residues long. The CDR3 loop reads CASSYSRFSGRVDTQYF. For the CDR3, the DNA is TGTGCCAGCAGTTACTCGAGGTTTAGCGGACGGGTAGATACGCAGTATTTT.

The table lists this clonotype with a few counts. CDR3 sequence reads: CSVGLAGGPQFF. The CDR3 bases are TGCAGTGTAGGACTAGCGGGCGGGCCGCAGTTCTTC. The rearrangement joins TRBV20-1 to TRBJ2-1; 11 bases map to TRBD2. The V segment lost 7 bases and the J segment 12 bases; nucleotides outside the gene matches: 8. This CDR3 is built from 12 residues. Looked up from germline, CDR1 is DFQATT and CDR2 is SNEGSKA (reference sequence).

The CDR3 nucleotides are TGTGCCAGCAGCCTCGGGCGGGGAGGGACCGGGGAGCTGTTTTTT. This codes for CASSLGRGGTGELFF. This rearrangement joins TRBV11-3 to TRBJ2-2, with 7 bases lining up with TRBD2. Unmatched junction bases numbered 8, after V lost 5 bases and J lost 5 bases. From germline, CDR1 is SGHNT and CDR2 YENEEA. CDR3 length: 15 amino acids.

The rearrangement joins TRBV29-1 to TRBJ2-5; 12 nucleotides match TRBD2. Per the germline V gene, CDR1 is SQVTM and CDR2 is ANQGSEA. The CDR3 contains 14 residues. V shed 2 bases and J 5 bases; nucleotides not matched to a gene: 3. CDR3 amino acids: CSVEKTSGRETQYF. The CDR3 bases are TGCAGCGTTGAAAAAACTAGCGGGAGGGAGACCCAGTACTTC.

This clonotype was seen only a few times. The chain carries TRBV7-2 and TRBJ2-5, with D tentatively TRBD1 (7 bases). Trimming took 4 bases from V and 2 from J, leaving 8 bases between them. The CDR3 spans 13 residues. The germline gives CDR1 SGHTA, CDR2 FQGNSA. The CDR3 bases are TGTGCCAGCAGCTCAGGGGGGCAAGAGACCCAGTACTTC. Translating it yields CASSSGGQETQYF.

The genes are TRBV11-2 and TRBJ1-6; 7 bases map to TRBD1. The CDR3 loop spans 15 amino acids. The germline gives CDR1 SGHAT, CDR2 FQNNGV. Trimming removed 2 bases from V and 13 bases from J; junction bases left unmatched: 11. The CDR3 DNA sequence: TGTGCCAGCAGCTTATCTGATACAGGGGAAGGCCCCCTCCACTTT. This codes for CASSLSDTGEGPLHF.

The V and J genes are TRBV28 and TRBJ1-5, with TRBD1 identical over 7 bases. CDR1 is MDHEN, CDR2 SYDVKM, per germline. The CDR3 length is 14 residues. With V trimmed by 6 bases and J by 4 bases, 6 bases remained unmatched. For the CDR3, the DNA is TGTGCCAGCAGCCAGGGACAGTTGAATCAGCCCCAGCATTTT. Its protein is CASSQGQLNQPQHF. The variable domain in full, completed from reference TRBV28 and TRBJ1-5, reads DVKVTQSSRYLVKRTGEKVFLECVQDMDHENMFWYRQDPGLGLRLIYFSYDVKMKEKGDIPEGYSVSREKKERFSLILESASTNQTSMYLCASSQGQLNQPQHFGDGTRLSIL.

The table lists this clonotype with a few counts. The J gene is TRBJ2-7, the V gene TRBV7-2; D uncertain. The V and J ends lost 1 base and 1 base respectively, with 8 bases between them. Germline V lookup: CDR1 SGHTA, CDR2 FQGNSA. The length of the CDR3 is 14 residues. The CDR3 region has the DNA TGTGCCAGCAGCTTAGTTACAGTTTCCTACGAGCAGTACTTC. Protein: CASSLVTVSYEQYF.

The chain employs TRBV20-1 and TRBJ1-1, with D hard to call. V was trimmed by 2 bases and J by 1 base, leaving 14 bases between them. This CDR3 has 15 residues. Germline V gene lookup returns CDR1 DFQATT and CDR2 SNEGSKA (reference sequence). The CDR3, as DNA: TGCAGTGCTAGATCCTCGGGCAGCTCGAACACTGAAGCTTTCTTT. The encoded protein is CSARSSGSSNTEAFF.

This clonotype was counted between two and nine times. The chain carries TRBV12-3 or TRBV12-4 and TRBJ2-3; D possibly uses TRBD1 or TRBD2 (6 bases each). Trimming stripped 9 bases from V and 7 bases from J, with 17 bases between. This CDR3 has 13 residues. CDR3 amino acids: CASTGLALHTQYF. Here the CDR3 DNA reads TGTGCCAGTACAGGGCTAGCGCTCCATACGCAGTATTTT.

The V gene is TRBV7-2, the J gene TRBJ2-5; D is unclear. Germline V gives CDR1 SGHTA, CDR2 FQGNSA. The V end was cut by 2 bases, the J end by 7 bases, with 11 bases between. This CDR3 has 13 residues. In DNA form, the CDR3 reads TGTGCCAGCAGCTTAACGCCCGGTGGGACCCAGTACTTC. It yields the protein CASSLTPGGTQYF.

The V call is TRBV5-1, the J call TRBJ1-6, with D hard to call. This CDR3 spans 18 amino acids. V lost 2 bases and J 9 bases, leaving 24 bases between the germline ends. Germline loops: CDR1 SGHRS, CDR2 YFSETQ. The CDR3 DNA is TGCGCCAGCAGCTTCCAAATGAGCCGCGGGGTGGCCGGTTCACCCCTCCACTTT. Its translation is CASSFQMSRGVAGSPLHF.